A selection of T cell receptor beta chains follows, all from one sample in a study of T cell responses to AZD1222 COVID-19 vaccine. Some clones are missing from TCRdb's copy, which holds only in-frame ones; the method was immunoSEQ multiplex PCR. This table holds over 40,000 clones, 83% found once. The sequenced sample was peripheral blood, obtained on day 0 of AZD1222 vaccination. Source of these receptors: an adult in good health. Each CDR3 is given with its conserved first and last residue. Each record gives: clone size, D gene, V gene, J gene, CDR3 protein, CDR3 DNA. The D gene is left open where the match is weak. Rows give clone size only sometimes, using once, few, many, or a class for an expanded clone.

NA	NA	TRBV28	TRBJ1-2	CASRIDRTSYGYTF	TGTGCCAGCAGGATCGACAGAACCTCCTATGGCTACACCTTC
NA	TRBD1	TRBV29-1	TRBJ2-7	CSVGQGREQYF	TGCAGCGTCGGACAGGGGAGGGAGCAGTACTTC
once	NA	TRBV18	TRBJ2-7	CASSLRRGDSYEQYF	TGTGCCAGCTCACTGCGCAGGGGGGATTCTTACGAGCAGTACTTC
NA	NA	TRBV7-9	TRBJ1-2	CASSPPIEGYTF	TGTGCCAGCAGCCCCCCAATAGAGGGCTACACCTTC
many	NA	TRBV9	TRBJ1-2	CASSPGGYGYTF	TGTGCCAGCAGCCCGGGTGGGTATGGCTACACCTTC
NA	TRBD1	TRBV19	TRBJ2-1	CASSVRQGMSNEQFF	TGTGCCAGTAGTGTCCGACAGGGAATGTCCAATGAGCAGTTCTTC
NA	NA	TRBV10-3	TRBJ1-6	CAISESERPTAPLHF	TGTGCCATCAGTGAGTCGGAGCGGCCGACAGCACCCCTCCACTTT
once	TRBD1	TRBV2	TRBJ2-4	CASSVGQDGTKNIQYF	TGTGCCAGCAGTGTGGGACAGGACGGGACCAAAAACATTCAGTACTTC
NA	TRBD2	TRBV5-6	TRBJ2-5	CASSTLRLAVGETQYF	TGTGCCAGCAGCACCTTGAGACTAGCGGTAGGGGAGACCCAGTACTTC
NA	NA	TRBV2	TRBJ1-4	CASTSTGSNWEKLFF	TGTGCCAGCACCAGCACAGGGTCTAATTGGGAAAAACTGTTTTTT
NA	NA	TRBV15	TRBJ2-1	CATSRGPTGSSYNEQFF	TGTGCCACCAGCAGAGGCCCAACAGGGAGCTCCTACAATGAGCAGTTCTTC
NA	TRBD1	TRBV3-1/TRBV3-2	TRBJ1-5	CASSQDNRGLGNQPQHF	TGTGCCAGCAGCCAAGATAACAGGGGGCTCGGCAATCAGCCCCAGCATTTT
NA	TRBD1	TRBV3-1/TRBV3-2	TRBJ2-1	CASRRGQGAYNEQFF	TGTGCCAGCAGACGGGGACAGGGGGCATACAATGAGCAGTTCTTC
NA	NA	TRBV7-2	TRBJ1-5	CASSLGVNQPQHF	TGTGCCAGCAGCTTAGGTGTCAATCAGCCCCAGCATTTT
NA	TRBD1	TRBV5-1	TRBJ1-1	CASSFRTGGNTEAFF	TGCGCCAGCAGCTTTCGGACAGGAGGGAACACTGAAGCTTTCTTT
NA	TRBD2	TRBV19	TRBJ2-1	CASGGGATYNEQFF	TGTGCCAGTGGCGGGGGGGCCACCTACAATGAGCAGTTCTTC
few	NA	TRBV7-9	TRBJ1-6	CASSLGNSPLHF	TGTGCCAGCAGCCTCGGGAATTCACCCCTCCACTTT
NA	TRBD1	TRBV30	TRBJ2-7	CAWSDRDSLYEQYF	TGTGCCTGGAGTGACCGGGACAGCCTCTACGAGCAGTACTTC
NA	NA	TRBV12-3/TRBV12-4	TRBJ1-5	CASSDGDDQPQHF	TGTGCCAGCAGTGACGGTGATGATCAGCCCCAGCATTTT
NA	TRBD1	TRBV6-5	TRBJ2-7	CASRLRTGMLHEQYF	TGTGCCAGCAGACTACGGACAGGGATGCTCCACGAGCAGTACTTC
NA	NA	TRBV30	TRBJ2-1	CAWSVSEQFF	TGTGCCTGGAGTGTCTCTGAGCAGTTCTTC
NA	NA	TRBV2	TRBJ1-5	CASSWTEGNQPQHF	TGTGCCAGCAGTTGGACAGAGGGCAATCAGCCCCAGCATTTT
NA	TRBD2	TRBV6-5	TRBJ2-7	CASRSAGGTYEQYF	TGTGCCAGCAGATCAGCGGGAGGCACCTACGAGCAGTACTTC
NA	NA	TRBV11-3	TRBJ2-1	CASSPGESRHNEQFF	TGTGCCAGCAGCCCCGGGGAGTCCCGCCACAATGAGCAGTTCTTC
NA	TRBD1	TRBV2	TRBJ1-2	CASSPGTGPRYTF	TGTGCCAGCAGCCCTGGGACAGGGCCCCGATACACCTTC
NA	TRBD1	TRBV5-1	TRBJ1-4	CASSLVRGDEKLFF	TGCGCCAGCAGCTTGGTCAGGGGGGACGAAAAACTGTTTTTT
NA	NA	TRBV5-4	TRBJ2-7	CASSPQGLGEQYF	TGTGCCAGCAGCCCGCAGGGGCTGGGCGAGCAGTACTTC
NA	NA	TRBV5-1	TRBJ2-3	CASSLAGRSTDTQYF	TGCGCCAGCAGCTTGGCGGGACGGAGCACAGATACGCAGTATTTT
NA	TRBD1	TRBV19	TRBJ1-2	CASTERDRANYGYTF	TGTGCCAGTACCGAACGGGACAGGGCAAACTATGGCTACACCTTC
few	TRBD1	TRBV2	TRBJ1-2	CASTQDRGGYGYTF	TGTGCCAGCACCCAGGACAGGGGTGGCTATGGCTACACCTTC
NA	NA	TRBV3-1/TRBV3-2	TRBJ1-2	CASSQAENYGYTF	TGTGCCAGCAGCCAGGCAGAGAACTATGGCTACACCTTC
NA	TRBD1	TRBV7-2	TRBJ1-1	CASSRTGDRFKNTEAFF	TGTGCCAGCAGCCGCACGGGGGACAGGTTTAAGAACACTGAAGCTTTCTTT
once	NA	TRBV2	TRBJ1-3	CASSEGGSGNTIYF	TGTGCCAGCAGTGAAGGTGGGTCCGGAAACACCATATATTTT
NA	NA	TRBV5-1	TRBJ2-5	CASSLRAAAQETQYF	TGCGCCAGCAGCTTGAGGGCGGCGGCCCAAGAGACCCAGTACTTC
few	TRBD2	TRBV9	TRBJ2-3	CASSFTSGGTDTQYF	TGTGCCAGCAGCTTTACTAGCGGGGGTACAGATACGCAGTATTTT
once	TRBD1	TRBV28	TRBJ1-1	CASSPGTGKSSGEAFF	TGTGCCAGCAGTCCCGGGACAGGGAAGTCGAGTGGTGAAGCTTTCTTT
NA	NA	TRBV9	TRBJ2-7	CASSVDYTSSYEQYF	TGTGCCAGCAGCGTAGACTATACTAGCTCCTACGAGCAGTACTTC
NA	NA	TRBV11-2	TRBJ2-7	CASSLSPGDYEQYF	TGTGCCAGCAGCTTATCCCCAGGGGACTACGAGCAGTACTTC
NA	NA	TRBV4-1	TRBJ2-7	CASSQGRGTYEQYF	TGCGCCAGCAGCCAAGGCAGGGGTACCTACGAGCAGTACTTC
NA	NA	TRBV7-9	TRBJ2-2	CASSFEGGELFF	TGTGCCAGCAGCTTCGAGGGCGGGGAGCTGTTTTTT
NA	TRBD1	TRBV5-6	TRBJ1-6	CASTPGQGRSPLHF	TGTGCCAGCACACCGGGACAGGGCCGGTCACCCCTCCACTTT
once	NA	TRBV6-2/TRBV6-3	TRBJ1-1	CASSYWGVGTEAFF	TGTGCCAGCAGTTATTGGGGGGTAGGGACTGAAGCTTTCTTT